These T cell receptor beta chains were read from a single sample in a study of T cells after yellow fever vaccination. Via MiXCR, TCRdb re-called the 5' RACE reads, giving one row per CDR3 protein. The sample lists roughly 170,000 distinct CDR3 sequences; around 9% were seen once. The material sequenced was CD8+ T cells sorted from PBMCs, taken 45 days after the yellow fever booster vaccination. These receptors were obtained from a man aged 18 to 29 who received the YFV17D yellow fever vaccine. Both conserved end residues are part of each CDR3. D genes are given only for firm matches. For some rows the clone size is stated as once, few or many, or as a class when expanded; others skip it.

TRBV6-2/TRBV6-3,TRBJ2-5,NA,NA,TGTGCCAGCAGTTACGGGGCAGGGAGAGAGACCCAGTACTTC,CASSYGAGRETQYF
TRBV12-3/TRBV12-4,TRBJ2-3,few,NA,TGTGCCAGCAGGGGACGCCTGAGCACAGATACGCAGTATTTT,CASRGRLSTDTQYF
TRBV27,TRBJ1-1,few,NA,TGTGCCAGCGGAGGGCCTCTGAACACTGAAGCTTTCTTT,CASGGPLNTEAFF
TRBV7-2,TRBJ2-6,few,NA,TGTGCCAGCAGCTTGGAGGGGGCGAACACTGGGGCCAACGTCCTGACTTTC,CASSLEGANTGANVLTF
TRBV7-9,TRBJ2-2,few,NA,TGTGCCAGCAGGGGAACAGGAACCGGGGAGCTGTTTTTT,CASRGTGTGELFF
TRBV7-9,TRBJ2-7,NA,NA,TGTGCCAGCAGCTTAGTCTTCGGGGGGCAACACGAGCAGTACTTC,CASSLVFGGQHEQYF
TRBV6-2/TRBV6-3,TRBJ1-1,few,NA,TGTGCCAGCAGACCCCGGGACCTGACATTTCCATTGGCTGAAGCTTTCTTT,CASRPRDLTFPLAEAFF
TRBV28,TRBJ2-5,many,TRBD1,TGTGCCAGCAGACCACCCGGGACAGCGCAAGAGACCCAGTACTTC,CASRPPGTAQETQYF
TRBV11-2,TRBJ2-3,NA,NA,TGTGCCAGCAGCTTAGGACTACGGAGCACAGATACGCAGTATTTT,CASSLGLRSTDTQYF
TRBV4-2,TRBJ2-2,few,TRBD2,TGTGCCAGCAGCCAAGACCTAGCGGGGGGGACCGGGGAGCTGTTTTTT,CASSQDLAGGTGELFF
TRBV2,TRBJ2-7,medium-sized,NA,TGTGCCACTACCCTGACTGACTCCTACGAGCAGTACTTC,CATTLTDSYEQYF
TRBV6-5,TRBJ1-2,few,NA,TGTGCCAGCAGTTTGTCGTTCGACTATGGCTACACCTTC,CASSLSFDYGYTF
TRBV20-1,TRBJ1-1,few,NA,TGCAGTTTACAGGACCGTGAAGCTTTCTTT,CSLQDREAFF
TRBV27,TRBJ2-7,NA,NA,TGTGCCAGCAGGCCCGTGGGGTATAACTACGAGCAGTACTTC,CASRPVGYNYEQYF
TRBV7-3,TRBJ2-3,NA,NA,TGTGCCAGCAGCTCACTAGGTGGGGATACGCAGTATTTT,CASSSLGGDTQYF
TRBV11-3,TRBJ2-2,NA,NA,TGTGCCAGCCAAAAAGGGTCGGGGTACGGGGAGCTGTTTTTT,CASQKGSGYGELFF
TRBV9,TRBJ2-3,few,NA,TGTGCCAGCAGCGTACGACAGTGGGGGCTGAGCACAGATACGCAGTATTTT,CASSVRQWGLSTDTQYF
TRBV6-5,TRBJ1-2,NA,TRBD1,TGTGCCAGCAGTTACGATCTGGGGACAGGGACCTATGGCTACACCTTC,CASSYDLGTGTYGYTF
TRBV6-2/TRBV6-3,TRBJ2-3,NA,TRBD2,TGTGCCAGCAGTAACGCTGTAGCGGGGCGGGTGGATACGCAGTATTTT,CASSNAVAGRVDTQYF
TRBV7-2,TRBJ2-1,many,NA,TGTGCCAGCAGCTCAGGATTCCCGGGGAGCTCCTACAATGAGCAGTTCTTC,CASSSGFPGSSYNEQFF
TRBV6-2/TRBV6-3,TRBJ2-7,NA,TRBD1,TGTGCCAGCAGTCAGGGGGACTACGAGCAGTACTTC,CASSQGDYEQYF
TRBV24-1,TRBJ2-1,many,TRBD1,TGTGCCACCAGTGATGGGTCCGGGACAGCGAGCTCCTACAATGAGCAGTTCTTC,CATSDGSGTASSYNEQFF
TRBV7-6,TRBJ2-3,NA,NA,TGTGCCAGCAGCTTAGGGTTAGGGGCTTCAGATACGCAGTATTTT,CASSLGLGASDTQYF
TRBV27,TRBJ2-1,many,NA,TGTGCCAGCAGTTTCCGGGACAACTACAATGAGCAGTTCTTC,CASSFRDNYNEQFF
TRBV29-1,TRBJ2-1,few,NA,TGCAGCGTTGAAGACGACTCCTGGAAGTACAATGAGCAGTTCTTC,CSVEDDSWKYNEQFF
TRBV7-9,TRBJ2-5,NA,NA,TGTGCCAGCAGCGGCCCGGTAGTTCAAGAGACCCAGTACTTC,CASSGPVVQETQYF
TRBV28,TRBJ2-5,NA,TRBD1,TGTGCCAGCACCTCATTAGCGACAGGGGGGGAGACCCAGTACTTC,CASTSLATGGETQYF
TRBV7-9,TRBJ2-5,many,TRBD1,TGTGCCAGCAGCCCGGACAGGGCCCAAGAGACCCAGTACTTC,CASSPDRAQETQYF
TRBV12-3/TRBV12-4,TRBJ2-2,NA,TRBD2,TGTGCCAGCAGTTTAGAATCCGGGGGGGCCACCGGGGAGCTGTTTTTT,CASSLESGGATGELFF
TRBV6-6,TRBJ1-4,few,NA,TGTGCCAGCAGCCCCCAAGTGGGGGGGAATGAAAAACTGTTTTTT,CASSPQVGGNEKLFF
TRBV5-1,TRBJ1-1,few,NA,TGCGCCAGCAGCTTGTTCCCGACCCGAGAAAACACTGAAGCTTTCTTT,CASSLFPTRENTEAFF
TRBV7-9,TRBJ1-3,few,NA,TGTGCCAGCAGCGACTCTGGCAGGACTTACTCTGGAAACACCATATATTTT,CASSDSGRTYSGNTIYF
TRBV7-3,TRBJ2-3,NA,NA,TGTGCCAGCAGCCCCCGGACGACTAGCACAGATACGCAGTATTTT,CASSPRTTSTDTQYF
TRBV7-9,TRBJ1-4,NA,NA,TGTGCCAGCAGCTTAAAGGGGTTGGCAACTAATGAAAAACTGTTTTTT,CASSLKGLATNEKLFF
TRBV6-2/TRBV6-3,TRBJ1-5,few,NA,TGTGCCAGCAGAACAGGGAGATGGAATCAGCCCCAGCATTTT,CASRTGRWNQPQHF
TRBV5-1,TRBJ2-7,few,TRBD1,TGCGCCAGCAGCCCGGCGGACAGGGAGAACGAGCAGTACTTC,CASSPADRENEQYF
TRBV7-9,TRBJ2-1,few,TRBD2,TGTGCCAGCAGCTCCTCCCTGCGGGGGGCGTACAATGAGCAGTTCTTC,CASSSSLRGAYNEQFF